These 27 T cell receptor beta chains came from one sample sequenced in a study of blood T cell repertoires in COVID-19 (dated by TCRdb to about 2020). The library was made by the immunoSEQ multiplex PCR assay. TCRdb provides this immuneACCESS table in a form limited to in-frame rearrangements. Some clones are lacking; in checked studies, under half of them reflect an unresolved V gene, and why the rest are absent is not known. This sample lists roughly 260,000 clones; about nine tenths were detected once. Just over 2.5% of the sample lies in the top ten. The sequencing input was PBMCs or T cells enriched from blood (not recorded which). These TCRs come from a woman aged 30 to 39 with acute COVID-19.

This clone is a singleton in its sample. The genes are TRBV5-8 and TRBJ1-3, with a weak D call TRBD1 (5 bases). V shed 3 bases and J shed 4 bases, with 17 bases lying between them. The CDR3 runs 16 residues. Germline values: CDR1 SGHTS, CDR2 YDEGEE. This chain's CDR3 is CASSSVGVSLGNTIYF. Written as DNA, the CDR3 is TGTGCCAGCAGCTCGGTAGGGGTTTCCCTCGGAAACACCATATATTTT.

V usage is TRBV11-2 and J usage is TRBJ1-3, with D unclear. The V gene's germline CDR1 is SGHAT and CDR2 FQNNGV. Trimming removed 7 bases at V and 0 bases at J, with 13 bases between. This CDR3 region has 15 residues. CDR3 residues: CASTPEGFSGNTIYF. The DNA of the CDR3 is TGTGCCAGCACCCCAGAGGGATTCTCTGGAAACACCATATATTTT.

This chain joins TRBV28 and TRBJ2-2, with 8 bases fitting TRBD1. The CDR3 runs to 17 residues. Germline trimming cut 4 bases from V and 6 bases from J; bases unmatched to any gene: 13. Germline CDR1 and CDR2: MDHEN and SYDVKM. CDR3 sequence reads: CASSSIGRTGWPGELFF. In DNA form, the CDR3 reads TGTGCCAGCAGTTCCATAGGAAGGACAGGGTGGCCCGGGGAGCTGTTTTTT. The whole variable domain, remainder taken from reference TRBV28 and TRBJ2-2, is DVKVTQSSRYLVKRTGEKVFLECVQDMDHENMFWYRQDPGLGLRLIYFSYDVKMKEKGDIPEGYSVSREKKERFSLILESASTNQTSMYLCASSSIGRTGWPGELFFGEGSRLTVL.

The genes are TRBV29-1 and TRBJ2-5; TRBD1 matches at 7 bases. The trim removed 2 bases at V and 2 bases at J, leaving 5 bases unmatched. This CDR3 has 14 amino acids. The germline gives CDR1 SQVTM, CDR2 ANQGSEA. CDR3: CSVELGTAQETQYF. The CDR3 DNA sequence: TGCAGCGTTGAACTCGGGACAGCACAAGAGACCCAGTACTTC.

The rearrangement uses TRBV2 and TRBJ2-3, with TRBD2 matching over 8 bases. V was pared by 6 bases and J by 6 bases, with 5 bases of the junction left unmatched. The CDR3 is 13 amino acids. Germline V gene sequence: CDR1 SNHLY, CDR2 FYNNEI. The CDR3 coding sequence is TGTGCCAGCAGGGTAGCGGGGTCGGATACGCAGTATTTT. Translated: CASRVAGSDTQYF.

This CDR3 is CASRATSGGLQETQYF. The CDR3 DNA reads TGTGCCAGTAGAGCCACTAGCGGGGGACTACAAGAGACCCAGTACTTC. V gene TRBV19 combines with J gene TRBJ2-5, with TRBD2 identical over 11 bases. Unmatched junction bases numbered 8, after V lost 6 bases and J lost 2 bases. Germline lookup yields CDR1 LNHDA and CDR2 SQIVND (reference sequence). CDR3 length equals 16 residues.

This clone is a singleton in its sample. The chain joins TRBV2 to TRBJ1-4; D gene ambiguous. V was cut by 7 bases and J by 8 bases, with 14 bases left in between. The CDR3 has 13 residues. CDR1 SNHLY and CDR2 FYNNEI come from the germline V gene. The CDR3 protein is CASTRGSGEKLFF. The CDR3 nucleotides are TGTGCCAGCACACGAGGATCGGGGGAAAAACTGTTTTTT.

This rearrangement joins TRBV27 to TRBJ2-7; 7 bases map to TRBD1. The CDR3 loop spans 15 amino acids. Germline values: CDR1 MNHEY, CDR2 SMNVEV (reference sequence). The V and J ends lost 3 bases and 1 base, in that order; junction bases with no gene match: 6. CDR3 protein: CASSFDREDSYEQYF. DNA for the CDR3: TGTGCCAGCAGTTTTGACAGGGAAGATTCCTACGAGCAGTACTTC.

The genes are TRBV7-6 and TRBJ2-5; possibly TRBD2 for D (5 bases). Germline CDR1 SGHVS, CDR2 FNYEAQ. Trimming took 1 base from V and 2 from J, leaving 11 bases between them. This CDR3 is 15 amino acids long. CDR3 amino acids: CASSLGGWTQETQYF. Written as DNA, the CDR3 is TGTGCCAGCAGCTTAGGGGGATGGACTCAAGAGACCCAGTACTTC. Variable domain in full (rest from reference TRBV7-6 and TRBJ2-5): GAGVSQSPRYKVTKRGQDVALRCDPISGHVSLYWYRQALGQGPEFLTYFNYEAQQDKSGLPNDRFSAERPEGSISTLTIQRTEQRDSAMYRCASSLGGWTQETQYFGPGTRLLVL.

This chain connects TRBV5-6 to TRBJ2-7, with TRBD2 matching over 12 bases. The J segment lost 3 bases and the V segment lost 4 bases, leaving 8 bases of the junction unmatched. CDR3 length: 16 residues. CDR1 is SGHDT, CDR2 YYEEEE, per germline. CDR3 coding DNA: TGTGCCAGCAGCCCGCGACTAGCGGGGGTTTACTACGAGCAGTACTTC. It is translated as CASSPRLAGVYYEQYF.

This clone appeared a few times. The chain couples TRBV19 to TRBJ1-6; 8 nucleotides align to TRBD1. There are 14 residues in the CDR3. V trimming: 1 base; J trimming: 10 bases; junction bases outside the gene matches: 3. Germline V gene sequence: CDR1 LNHDA, CDR2 SQIVND (reference sequence). CDR3 sequence reads: CASSIAGTGSPLHF. The DNA for the CDR3 is TGTGCCAGTAGTATAGCCGGGACAGGATCACCCCTCCACTTT. Using reference TRBV19 and TRBJ1-6 for the parts outside the CDR3, the full variable domain is DGGITQSPKYLFRKEGQNVTLSCEQNLNHDAMYWYRQDPGQGLRLIYYSQIVNDFQKGDIAEGYSVSREKKESFPLTVTSAQKNPTAFYLCASSIAGTGSPLHFGNGTRLTVT.

The V gene is TRBV30, the J gene TRBJ1-6, with D perhaps matching TRBD1 (6 bases). Germline assignment: CDR1 GTSNPN and CDR2 SVGIG (reference sequence). V was pared by 6 bases and J by 3 bases, with 12 bases between. The CDR3 length is 14 residues. CDR3 sequence reads: CACPQTGYNSPLHF. CDR3 bases: TGTGCCTGTCCCCAGACAGGCTATAATTCACCCCTCCACTTT.

V and J are TRBV7-2 and TRBJ2-5, with D possibly matching TRBD2 (5 bases). V lost 1 base, J lost 5 bases, and 11 bases lay in between. Germline CDR1 is SGHTA and CDR2 is FQGNSA. The CDR3 length is 14 residues. The CDR3 DNA reads TGTGCCAGCAGCTTAGAGGCGGGCGGGGAGACCCAGTACTTC. Its translation is CASSLEAGGETQYF. The variable domain in full, with the rest retrieved from reference TRBV7-2 and TRBJ2-5, is GAGVSQSPSNKVTEKGKDVELRCDPISGHTALYWYRQSLGQGLEFLIYFQGNSAPDKSGLPSDRFSAERTGGSVSTLTIQRTQQEDSAVYLCASSLEAGGETQYFGPGTRLLVL.

The chain carries TRBV5-1 and TRBJ2-3; 7 nucleotides line up with TRBD2. V lost 4 bases and J lost 9; bases outside the gene matches: 8. The CDR3 contains 13 residues. CDR1 is SGHRS, CDR2 YFSETQ, per germline. The CDR3 loop is CASSETGTNTQYF. The CDR3 region has the DNA TGCGCCAGCAGCGAAACCGGGACTAACACGCAGTATTTT.

The chain uses TRBV30 and TRBJ1-1; D not certain. The germline CDR1 and CDR2 sequences are GTSNPN and SVGIG (reference sequence). The length of the CDR3 is 12 residues. Trimming stripped 2 bases from V and 4 bases from J, with 8 bases between. The CDR3 reads CAWSTDATEAFF. Written as DNA, the CDR3 is TGTGCCTGGAGTACAGATGCCACTGAAGCTTTCTTT.

The chain couples TRBV10-3 to TRBJ2-1; 7 positions agree with TRBD1. The CDR3 totals 16 residues. V gave up 2 bases and J gave up 6 bases; unmatched junction bases: 10. Germline CDR1 is ENHRY and CDR2 is SYGVKD. The CDR3 here is CAISEIETGYFNEQFF. The CDR3 nucleotides read TGTGCCATCAGTGAGATCGAGACAGGGTACTTCAATGAGCAGTTCTTC.

The V and J genes are TRBV10-3 and TRBJ1-5; perhaps TRBD1 as D (5 bases). The V end was cut by 8 bases, the J end by 5 bases, with 19 bases between. The germline CDR1 and CDR2 sequences are ENHRY and SYGVKD. This CDR3 is 15 amino acids long. DNA for the CDR3: TGTGCCATCGGGGACGGGCAGGAGGGAGATCAGCCCCAGCATTTT. Protein sequence: CAIGDGQEGDQPQHF.

This chain uses TRBV7-8 with TRBJ2-1; 10 bases are shared with TRBD2. CDR1 and CDR2 from the germline V gene are SGHVS and FQNEAQ. V was clipped by 5 bases and J by 9 bases; unmatched bases: 13. CDR3 size: 16 residues. The CDR3 here is CASSGSSGGPSGEQFF. In DNA form, the CDR3 reads TGTGCCAGCAGCGGGTCTAGCGGGGGACCTTCCGGTGAGCAGTTCTTC.

The rearrangement links TRBV18 to TRBJ1-3; D possibly corresponds to TRBD1 (5 bases). V was cut by 3 bases and J by 0 bases, with 18 bases left in between. Germline V CDR1 and CDR2: KGHSH, LQKENI. This CDR3 is 18 amino acids long. CDR3 in DNA: TGTGCCAGCTCACCCTCGCAGGGCCTTGCCCACTCTGGAAACACCATATATTTT. Translating it yields CASSPSQGLAHSGNTIYF.

This chain uses TRBV5-1 with TRBJ1-1; D remains unclear. Germline V CDR1 and CDR2: SGHRS, YFSETQ. CDR3 length equals 13 residues. The V gene lost 0 bases and the J gene lost 3 bases, with 6 bases spanning the gap. The CDR3 DNA sequence: TGCGCCAGCAGCTTGGACAGATACACTGAAGCTTTCTTT. The encoded protein is CASSLDRYTEAFF.

The CDR3 here is CASSQVDGQGGEKLFF. The CDR3 nucleotides read TGCGCCAGCAGCCAAGTGGACGGGCAGGGGGGTGAAAAACTGTTTTTT. J is TRBJ1-4 and V is TRBV4-3; the match to TRBD1 covers 7 bases. With V trimmed by 1 base and J by 7 bases, 9 bases remained unmatched. This CDR3 spans 16 amino acids. Germline CDR1 LGHNA, CDR2 YSLEER.

Note on this clone: One end of the junction is discordant with germline, which a read error may explain. The gene calls are TRBV6-5 and TRBJ1-5; D not resolved. The CDR3 length is 15 residues. Germline V gene sequence: CDR1 MNHEY, CDR2 SVGAGI. The CDR3 region has the DNA TGTGCCAGCAGGCCTTGGACGGGAAGCAATCAGTCCCAGCATTTT. Translated: CASRPWTGSNQSQHF.

V gene TRBV19 combines with J gene TRBJ1-1, with TRBD1 matching 8 bases. Germline lookup yields CDR1 LNHDA and CDR2 SQIVND (reference sequence). CDR3 size: 17 residues. V dropped 1 base and J dropped 0; count of bases not matched to a gene: 7. The CDR3 protein is CASSIGGRTGMNTEAFF. Written as DNA, the CDR3 is TGTGCCAGTAGTATAGGAGGGAGGACAGGGATGAACACTGAAGCTTTCTTT.

This sequence joins TRBV2 and TRBJ1-1; D is possibly TRBD1 (5 bases). The CDR3 is 12 residues long. Per the germline V gene, CDR1 is SNHLY and CDR2 is FYNNEI. Deletions cut 7 bases from V and 4 bases from J, with 10 bases between. CDR3 amino acids: CASKAGGTEAFF. The CDR3, as DNA: TGTGCCAGCAAGGCCGGGGGCACTGAAGCTTTCTTT.

CDR3 bases: TGTGCCAGCAGTGAAGGCCCGGGTCGGGACTATGGCTACACCTTC. Its protein is CASSEGPGRDYGYTF. The chain employs TRBV2 and TRBJ1-2; D unclear. The CDR3 extends over 15 amino acids. The germline gives CDR1 SNHLY, CDR2 FYNNEI. Trimming removed 1 base at V and 3 bases at J, with 12 bases between.

This chain connects TRBV5-1 to TRBJ1-1, with TRBD1 as a possible D gene (5 bases). The CDR3 is made up of 16 amino acids. Looked up from germline, CDR1 is SGHRS and CDR2 is YFSETQ. V dropped 2 bases and J dropped 7 bases, with 21 bases sitting between them. The CDR3 bases are TGCGCCAGCAGCTTTGGTGCAGGGATGGGAATCGGTGAAGCTTTCTTT. It yields the protein CASSFGAGMGIGEAFF.

The chain employs TRBV6-5 and TRBJ2-7; 9 bases align to TRBD1. V dropped 6 bases and J dropped 5; count of bases not matched to a gene: 11. Germline CDR1 and CDR2: MNHEY and SVGAGI. The CDR3 loop spans 15 amino acids. CDR3 coding DNA: TGTGCCAGCAGCCAAACAGGGGGCGATGGTCACGAGCAGTACTTC. Residues: CASSQTGGDGHEQYF.